This T cell receptor (beta chain) was captured in a study of regulatory T cells in long-lasting Graves disease. Study context: Graves' patients with a new diagnosis had received antithyroid drugs under 3 months.

Study-wide findings and caveats: Accuracy was possibly reduced by small sample size.

Time point noted: newly diagnosed GD, antithyroid drugs for less than 3 months. From RNA extracted from PBMCs, the TCR library was made. Criteria from the American Thyroid Association guidelines were applied to diagnose Graves' disease. This clonotype was seen at least ten times. Its antigen is undetermined. Germline CDR1 is GTSNPN and CDR2 is SVGIG (reference sequence). V shed 4 bases and J shed 1 base, with 16 bases lying between them. This CDR3 is built from 15 residues. Library construction for TCR beta used iRepertoire HTBI primers and Arm-PCR of CDR3 regions. The authors' processing: Identification of gene segments yielded more than 60 TRBV and about 14 TRBJ across samples. TCRdb used MiXCR to reprocess the multiplex PCR reads, holding one entry per CDR3 protein. These V and J calls derive from TCRdb rather than the authors' analysis. The table shows some 350,000 distinct CDR3 sequences, with 15% to 20% occurring only once.

These data were likewise used in another study, on T cells in Graves' hyperthyroidism and ophthalmopathy.

This TCR was sampled from a woman aged 18-29 years with Graves disease. Specimen: peripheral blood mononuclear cells (PBMCs), collected at new diagnosis, from a patient treated with antithyroid drugs. J is TRBJ1-1 and V is TRBV30; D is undetermined. The CDR3: CAWTPDRTRNTEAFF. CDR3 sequence (DNA): TGTGCCTGGACCCCAGACCGCACACGGAACACTGAAGCTTTCTTT.